This T cell receptor (beta chain) emerged from a study of identifying expanded T cells in peripheral blood. CDR1 and CDR2 from the germline V gene are GTSNPN and SVGIG (reference sequence). The CDR3 contains 13 residues. Trimming cost V 0 bases and J 4 bases, with 9 bases left between them. The protocol was immunoSEQ multiplex PCR, while the TCRdb copy is restricted to in-frame clones and leaves out a portion. Of over 70,000 clones listed, around 90% are singletons. Study-wide results and caveats: Differentially abundant clones: roughly 1.2 between replicates, 16.4 at around 15 days, roughly 18 at four.

Turning to this clone: Its antigen is undetermined.

Sequencing was done on a sample of blood. The receptor comes from a person between 18 and 70 years old in good health. The chain couples TRBV30 to TRBJ1-2; possibly TRBD1 for D (6 bases). The CDR3 sequence: CAWSVQGIYGYTF. The CDR3 coding sequence is TGTGCCTGGAGTGTACAGGGAATCTATGGCTACACCTTC.